Each of the 13 T cell receptor beta chains below was sequenced from the same sample in a study of blood T cell repertoires in COVID-19 (dated by TCRdb to 2020 to 2022). The library was generated by the immunoSEQ multiplex PCR assay. TCRdb provides this immuneACCESS table in a form limited to in-frame rearrangements. Some clones are lacking; in checked studies, under half of them reflect an unresolved V gene, and why the rest are absent is not known. This sample lists hundreds of thousands of clones; 70% to 90% were detected once. The ten most abundant clones make up over 10% of the sample. The material sequenced was peripheral blood. The source of these receptors is a woman in her 70s with COVID-19, enrolled during active disease.

The V and J genes are TRBV6-5 and TRBJ1-2; D uncertain. The germline V and J ends were trimmed by 5 bases and 8 bases, with 15 bases remaining between them. Per the germline V gene, CDR1 is MNHEY and CDR2 is SVGAGI. The length of the CDR3 is 13 residues. The CDR3 nucleotides read TGTGCCAGCAGTCCCGGACGGGAGATAGGCTACACCTTC. It specifies CASSPGREIGYTF.

The V and J genes are TRBV30 and TRBJ2-7; 7 nucleotides line up with TRBD1. The CDR3 contains 13 residues. Germline lookup yields CDR1 GTSNPN and CDR2 SVGIG (reference sequence). Trimming cost V 1 base and J 2 bases; bases outside gene matches: 2. CDR3 DNA: TGTGCCTGGAGTGGTGACAGGGCCTACGAGCAGTACTTC. Translated, it gives CAWSGDRAYEQYF.

This clone was picked up a small number of times. This sequence joins TRBV7-9 and TRBJ1-5; 7 bases agree with TRBD1. The J segment lost 4 bases and the V segment lost 6 bases, leaving 9 bases of the junction unmatched. The CDR3 sequence is 15 residues long. CDR1 and CDR2 from the germline V gene are SEHNR and FQNEAQ (reference sequence). CDR3 bases: TGTGCCAGCAGTCCACAGGGGAAAGAGAATCAGCCCCAGCATTTT. Its protein product is CASSPQGKENQPQHF.

This chain joins TRBV2 and TRBJ1-4; 9 bases agree with TRBD1. Germline loops: CDR1 SNHLY, CDR2 FYNNEI. The CDR3 length is 14 residues. V was pared by 6 bases and J by 5 bases, with 4 bases of the junction left unmatched. The CDR3 is CASRTGGMNEKLFF. In DNA form, the CDR3 reads TGTGCCAGCAGGACAGGGGGGATGAATGAAAAACTGTTTTTT.

The genes are TRBV19 and TRBJ2-2; perhaps TRBD1 as D (6 bases). The germline V gene encodes CDR1 LNHDA and CDR2 SQIVND (reference sequence). The CDR3 sequence is 14 residues long. V gave up 7 bases and J gave up 8 bases, with 17 bases separating them. The CDR3 sequence is CASNRDATRGELFF. In DNA, the CDR3 is TGTGCCAGTAACAGGGACGCAACTCGGGGGGAGCTGTTTTTT. The variable domain in full, completed from reference TRBV19 and TRBJ2-2, reads DGGITQSPKYLFRKEGQNVTLSCEQNLNHDAMYWYRQDPGQGLRLIYYSQIVNDFQKGDIAEGYSVSREKKESFPLTVTSAQKNPTAFYLCASNRDATRGELFFGEGSRLTVL.

V gene TRBV5-4 combines with J gene TRBJ2-2; D is unresolved. Germline assignment: CDR1 SGHNT and CDR2 YYREEE (reference sequence). The CDR3 length is 17 residues. The V and J ends lost 4 bases and 0 bases respectively, with 16 bases between them. The CDR3 here is CASSPDQDQANTGELFF. The CDR3 region has the DNA TGTGCCAGCAGCCCGGATCAAGACCAGGCGAACACCGGGGAGCTGTTTTTT.

This clone has only a few counts. The identical CDR3 is also encoded by other nucleotide sequences in the sample. The chain has TRBV9 and TRBJ2-7, with 11 bases identical to TRBD2. The CDR3 consists of 14 residues. The germline gives CDR1 SGDLS, CDR2 YYNGEE. The V segment lost 4 bases and the J segment 2 bases; nucleotides outside the gene matches: 2. CDR3 loop: CASSRSGGAYEQYF. The CDR3 nucleotides read TGTGCCAGCAGCCGTAGCGGGGGGGCCTACGAGCAGTACTTC. The full variable domain, with the rest looked up from reference TRBV9 and TRBJ2-7, is DSGVTQTPKHLITATGQRVTLRCSPRSGDLSVYWYQQSLDQGLQFLIQYYNGEERAKGNILERFSAQQFPDLHSELNLSSLELGDSALYFCASSRSGGAYEQYFGPGTRLTVT.

The genes are TRBV30 and TRBJ1-4; D possibly corresponds to TRBD1 (5 bases). Germline V lookup: CDR1 GTSNPN, CDR2 SVGIG (reference sequence). There are 14 residues in the CDR3. V lost 2 bases and J 8 bases, leaving 15 bases between the germline ends. The CDR3 protein is CAWSTARAREKLFF. The CDR3 DNA is TGTGCCTGGAGTACGGCCAGGGCACGGGAAAAACTGTTTTTT. Full variable domain (missing parts from reference TRBV30 and TRBJ1-4): SQTIHQWPATLVQPVGSPLSLECTVEGTSNPNLYWYRQAAGRGLQLLFYSVGIGQISSEVPQNLSASRPQDRQFILSSKKLLLSDSGFYLCAWSTARAREKLFFGSGTQLSVL.

The rearrangement links TRBV5-1 to TRBJ2-1, with 7 positions matching TRBD2. Germline assignment: CDR1 SGHRS and CDR2 YFSETQ. After removal of 0 bases from V and 4 bases from J, the junction contained 4 bases not matched to a gene. The CDR3 length is 15 residues. DNA of the CDR3: TGCGCCAGCAGCTTGGGAGGACTAGGGTACAATGAGCAGTTCTTC. Amino acid sequence: CASSLGGLGYNEQFF.

The CDR3 coding sequence is TGTGCCAGCTCGCCCTCGGGGGTAGGGCAGTACTTC. Its protein is CASSPSGVGQYF. The rearrangement uses TRBV18 and TRBJ2-7; a possible D gene is TRBD2 (6 bases). Germline loops: CDR1 KGHSH, CDR2 LQKENI. The V gene lost 6 bases and the J gene lost 9 bases, with 15 bases spanning the gap. CDR3 size: 12 residues.

The chain joins TRBV4-1 to TRBJ2-1; 7 bases map to TRBD1. Germline V gives CDR1 MGHRA, CDR2 YSYEKL. This CDR3 has 15 residues. The V segment lost 4 bases and the J segment 4 bases; nucleotides outside the gene matches: 7. The CDR3 DNA reads as TGCGCCAGCAGCCTAGCCGGGACAGATTACAATGAGCAGTTCTTC. Encoded protein: CASSLAGTDYNEQFF.

In its sample, this clone was seen once. This rearrangement joins TRBV28 to TRBJ1-2; TRBD1 is a possible D gene (6 bases). CDR3 size: 15 residues. Trimming pared 6 bases from V and 4 bases from J, leaving 18 bases between. The V gene's germline CDR1 is MDHEN and CDR2 SYDVKM. CDR3 in amino acids: CASSLGGLSSYGYTF. In DNA, the CDR3 is TGTGCCAGCAGCTTGGGGGGGCTAAGCTCCTATGGCTACACCTTC.

This clone was seen a few times. J is TRBJ1-1 and V is TRBV7-6; 7 bases fit TRBD1. Germline CDR1 SGHVS, CDR2 FNYEAQ. This CDR3 is 12 amino acids long. Germline trimming cut 5 bases from V and 5 bases from J; bases unmatched to any gene: 2. The CDR3 DNA follows: TGTGCCAGCAGCGACAGGGAAACTGAAGCTTTCTTT. Residues: CASSDRETEAFF. The full variable domain, its missing parts supplied by reference TRBV7-6 and TRBJ1-1, is GAGVSQSPRYKVTKRGQDVALRCDPISGHVSLYWYRQALGQGPEFLTYFNYEAQQDKSGLPNDRFSAERPEGSISTLTIQRTEQRDSAMYRCASSDRETEAFFGQGTRLTVV.